Each of the 6 T cell receptor beta chains below was sequenced from the same sample in a study of CD8 T cells in Susac syndrome. RNA in amounts of about 0.5 to 1 ug was reverse transcribed with random hexamers. TCRdb redid the calling of the immunoSEQ multiplex PCR reads with MiXCR, one entry per CDR3 protein. In the table there are 100,000 to 150,000 distinct CDR3 sequences, 90% to 95% of which are singletons. Sequenced sample: CD4+ T cells from PBMCs. The receptor source for this set is a human donor in good health.

The chain joins TRBV20-1 to TRBJ1-4, with TRBD1 identical over 7 bases. Germline values: CDR1 DFQATT, CDR2 SNEGSKA (reference sequence). There are 15 residues in the CDR3. The V and J ends lost 6 bases and 3 bases, in that order; junction bases with no gene match: 10. In DNA, the CDR3 is TGCAGTGCGACAGGGTCGGGGGGATCTAATGAAAAACTGTTTTTT. Protein: CSATGSGGSNEKLFF.

V usage is TRBV20-1 and J usage is TRBJ2-2, with 8 bases identical to TRBD1. CDR3 length equals 16 residues. V shed 0 bases and J 1 base; nucleotides not matched to a gene: 4. Per the germline V gene, CDR1 is DFQATT and CDR2 is SNEGSKA (reference sequence). The DNA of the CDR3 is TGCAGTGCTAGAGATCTACAGGGGGAGAACACCGGGGAGCTGTTTTTT. Protein: CSARDLQGENTGELFF.

The chain recombines TRBV4-2 with TRBJ2-1; 9 nucleotides align to TRBD2. The CDR3 covers 16 residues. Unmatched junction bases numbered 6, after V lost 2 bases and J lost 4 bases. In germline, CDR1 is LGHNA, CDR2 YNFKEQ. The CDR3 bases are TGTGCCAGCAGCCAAAGGGCGGGAGGGGGGTACAATGAGCAGTTCTTC. It translates to CASSQRAGGGYNEQFF.

This clonotype was detected only once. This sequence joins TRBV28 and TRBJ1-2; no clear D gene. Germline V CDR1 and CDR2: MDHEN, SYDVKM. Trimming removed 2 bases from V and 5 bases from J, with 6 bases in between. The CDR3 has 12 amino acids. In nucleotides, the CDR3 is TGTGCCAGCAGTTTACTCCGTTATGGCTACACCTTC. Translated: CASSLLRYGYTF.

This clonotype was observed a single time. The chain couples TRBV6-2 or TRBV6-3 to TRBJ2-1; 9 bases map to TRBD2. Germline assignment: CDR1 MNHEY and CDR2 SVGEGT. CDR3 length: 11 amino acids. Trimming cost V 11 bases and J 11 bases; bases outside gene matches: 7. The CDR3 DNA is TGTGCCGTTGGGCGGGAGGGCCAGCAGTTCTTC. This translates into CAVGREGQQFF.

The V and J genes are TRBV29-1 and TRBJ2-7; 10 nucleotides agree with TRBD1. The V gene end was trimmed by 6 bases and the J gene end by 4 bases; junction bases not matched to a gene: 6. The CDR3 consists of 13 residues. Germline assignment: CDR1 SQVTM and CDR2 ANQGSEA. The CDR3 nucleotides are TGCAGCGTGAGACAGGGGGCAGGATACGAGCAGTACTTC. Translation: CSVRQGAGYEQYF.